This entry lists 20 T cell receptor beta chains sequenced from one sample in a study of T-cell reconstitution after alpha-beta-depleted transplantation in children. TCRbeta library construction was performed incorporating unique molecular identifiers. TCRdb itself ran the PCR reads through MiXCR, one entry per CDR3 protein. The sample lists 200,000 to 300,000 distinct CDR3 sequences, roughly 23% occurring once. The sequencing used PBMCs, collected before TCRalphabeta/CD19-depleted stem cell transplant. The receptors come from a girl aged 2 to 9 with Fanconi anemia, due to receive a stem cell transplant.

The rearrangement links TRBV6-5 to TRBJ2-5, with 9 bases lining up with TRBD1. Losses at the gene ends were 2 bases for V and 3 bases for J; bases not matched to a gene: 1. The V gene's germline CDR1 is MNHEY and CDR2 SVGAGI. This CDR3 contains 14 residues. The CDR3 here is CASSYGDREETQYF. The CDR3, as DNA: TGTGCCAGCAGTTACGGGGACAGGGAAGAGACCCAGTACTTC.

This clonotype was counted many times. The chain combines TRBV12-3 or TRBV12-4 with TRBJ2-7, with TRBD1 identical over 8 bases. CDR3 length: 14 residues. The ends lost 6 bases at V and 3 bases at J; junction bases unmatched: 7. This chain's CDR3 is CASSPDRGGYEQYF. The CDR3 DNA sequence: TGTGCCAGCAGCCCAGACAGGGGTGGCTACGAGCAGTACTTC.

This clonotype was recorded at least ten times. V gene TRBV29-1 combines with J gene TRBJ1-2; maybe TRBD1 (5 bases). V lost 6 bases and J lost 4, with 21 bases in between. The CDR3 runs 15 residues. The V gene's germline CDR1 is SQVTM and CDR2 ANQGSEA. CDR3 DNA sequence: TGCAGCGTGTCTGACGAGGGAACAGGTGCCTATGGCTACACCTTC. It codes for CSVSDEGTGAYGYTF.

This clonotype turned up a few times. CDR3 DNA: TGTGCCATCAGTGAGTCGACAGGGCCCTATGGCTACACCTTC. Encoded protein: CAISESTGPYGYTF. This chain connects TRBV10-3 to TRBJ1-2; 7 bases fit TRBD1. The ends lost 0 bases at V and 4 bases at J; junction bases unmatched: 2. CDR1 and CDR2 (germline): ENHRY, SYGVKD. The CDR3 totals 14 residues.

This clonotype was counted ten times or more. The rearrangement uses TRBV20-1 and TRBJ2-7; D is unresolved. CDR1 is DFQATT and CDR2 is SNEGSKA in the germline V gene (reference sequence). The V end lost 3 bases, the J end lost 0 bases, and 12 bases lay between the germline ends. The CDR3 covers 14 residues. The CDR3 DNA follows: TGCAGTGCTAGTTACTTAGGTGACTCCTACGAGCAGTACTTC. This codes for CSASYLGDSYEQYF.

The genes are TRBV5-1 and TRBJ2-7; D gene uncertain. Germline V gene data show CDR1 as SGHRS and CDR2 as YFSETQ. The length of the CDR3 is 14 residues. V was cut by 2 bases and J by 6 bases, with 15 bases left in between. CDR3 DNA sequence: TGCGCCAGCAGCTTTGGGAAGGGATCACCCGAGCAGTACTTC. Amino acid sequence: CASSFGKGSPEQYF.

The gene calls are TRBV12-3 or TRBV12-4 and TRBJ2-1; 7 bases fit TRBD2. The CDR3 totals 15 residues. Unmatched junction bases numbered 18, after V lost 11 bases and J lost 8 bases. The CDR3 protein is CAVRVGGPVIDEQFF. DNA for the CDR3: TGTGCCGTCAGGGTGGGAGGGCCGGTAATAGATGAGCAGTTCTTC.

This clonotype occurred a few times. The J gene is TRBJ1-3, the V gene TRBV15; no definite D call. Looked up from germline, CDR1 is LNHNV and CDR2 is YYDKDF (reference sequence). CDR3 length: 18 amino acids. Trimming removed 0 bases from V and 0 bases from J, with 15 bases in between. The DNA of the CDR3 is TGTGCCACCAGCAGAGATTTGGCCATCACCTACTCTGGAAACACCATATATTTT. Amino acid sequence: CATSRDLAITYSGNTIYF.

This clonotype was observed a handful of times. CDR3 region: CASSLRRRDREYPNTGELFF. In DNA, the CDR3 is TGTGCCAGCAGCTTGAGACGTCGGGACAGGGAGTATCCGAACACCGGGGAGCTGTTTTTT. The chain employs TRBV11-2 and TRBJ2-2; 9 bases align to TRBD1. Trimming removed 3 bases from V and 0 bases from J; junction bases left unmatched: 14. This CDR3 contains 20 residues. Germline CDR1 SGHAT, CDR2 FQNNGV. Combining the CDR3 with reference TRBV11-2 and TRBJ2-2 gives the whole variable domain EAGVAQSPRYKIIEKRQSVAFWCNPISGHATLYWYQQILGQGPKLLIQFQNNGVVDDSQLPKDRFSAERLKGVDSTLKIQPAKLEDSAVYLCASSLRRRDREYPNTGELFFGEGSRLTVL.

This clonotype was recorded many times. The gene calls are TRBV10-3 and TRBJ2-3; 10 positions agree with TRBD2. This CDR3 is built from 14 residues. Per germline, CDR1 ENHRY and CDR2 SYGVKD. Losses at the gene ends were 8 bases for V and 5 bases for J; bases not matched to a gene: 7. The CDR3 nucleotides are TGTGCCATCTCAGCGGGGGGGCCGATAGATACGCAGTATTTT. It encodes CAISAGGPIDTQYF.

The J gene is TRBJ2-5, the V gene TRBV24-1; the D call may be TRBD1 or TRBD2 (7 bases each). The CDR3 loop spans 14 amino acids. Trimming shortened V by 3 bases and J by 5 bases, and 12 bases separated the two germline ends. Germline lookup yields CDR1 KGHDR and CDR2 SFDVKD. CDR3 protein: CATSDLQGGETQYF. As DNA, the CDR3 is TGTGCCACCAGTGATCTTCAGGGGGGGGAGACCCAGTACTTC.

V gene TRBV28 combines with J gene TRBJ1-3, with D hard to call. Per the germline V gene, CDR1 is MDHEN and CDR2 is SYDVKM. Trimming removed 0 bases at V and 0 bases at J, with 6 bases between. This CDR3 is 15 amino acids long. CDR3 nucleotide sequence: TGTGCCAGCAGTTTATGGAAGAGCTCTGGAAACACCATATATTTT. Amino acid sequence: CASSLWKSSGNTIYF.

In its sample, this clonotype was seen a few times. Here the CDR3 reads CASSLVAGSTETQYF. The CDR3 coding sequence is TGTGCCAGCAGCTTGGTAGCGGGGTCGACAGAGACCCAGTACTTC. This rearrangement joins TRBV7-2 to TRBJ2-5; 8 bases are shared with TRBD2. Losses at the gene ends were 3 bases for V and 4 bases for J; bases not matched to a gene: 7. CDR1 is SGHTA and CDR2 is FQGNSA in the germline V gene. This CDR3 contains 15 residues.

This clonotype was seen ten or more times. V gene TRBV12-3 or TRBV12-4 combines with J gene TRBJ2-4; D is tentatively TRBD1 or TRBD2 (5 bases each). V gave up 6 bases and J gave up 8 bases, with 17 bases separating them. The CDR3 length is 14 residues. The CDR3 sequence is CASSHGGLGDIQYF. CDR3 coding DNA: TGTGCCAGCAGCCATGGGGGTCTGGGGGACATTCAGTACTTC.

The chain links TRBV6-5 to TRBJ1-1; no reliable D call. V shed 4 bases and J shed 10 bases, with 19 bases lying between them. This CDR3 has 14 residues. CDR1 and CDR2 from the germline V gene are MNHEY and SVGAGI. The CDR3 DNA reads as TGTGCCAGCAGTTCGTCGACTGGGGTTTACCGAGCTTTCTTT. Translation: CASSSSTGVYRAFF.

This clonotype was recorded at least ten times. The genes are TRBV20-1 and TRBJ2-7, with no clear D. CDR3 length: 14 residues. Per the germline V gene, CDR1 is DFQATT and CDR2 is SNEGSKA (reference sequence). The V end lost 3 bases, the J end lost 4 bases, and 16 bases lay between the germline ends. CDR3 protein: CSASESQGLYEQYF. DNA for the CDR3: TGCAGTGCTAGTGAAAGTCAAGGGTTATACGAGCAGTACTTC.

The CDR3 DNA reads as TGTGCCAGCAGTTCCCGCTATCGTGCGGGGAGGCGATGGAGCTCCTACGAGCAGTACTTC. Its protein product is CASSSRYRAGRRWSSYEQYF. The chain links TRBV6-2 or TRBV6-3 to TRBJ2-7, with D possibly TRBD2 on 6 matching bases. V lost 4 bases to trimming and J lost 0 bases, with 28 bases between them. This CDR3 has 20 residues. Per the germline V gene, CDR1 is MNHEY and CDR2 is SVGEGT.

The chain joins TRBV7-6 to TRBJ2-7; unclear D gene. Looked up from germline, CDR1 is SGHVS and CDR2 is FNYEAQ. V lost 5 bases and J 4 bases, leaving 18 bases between the germline ends. The CDR3 has 15 residues. The CDR3 region is CASSLGLERIYEQYF. Here the CDR3 DNA reads TGTGCCAGCAGCCTTGGGCTGGAAAGGATATACGAGCAGTACTTC.

The chain joins TRBV20-1 to TRBJ1-5, with 10 bases fitting TRBD1. CDR3 size: 16 residues. Germline-derived CDR1 and CDR2 are DFQATT and SNEGSKA (reference sequence). J was trimmed by 2 bases and V by 3 bases; bases with no gene match: 7. CDR3 sequence: CSARRTGGFGNQPQHF. Written as DNA, the CDR3 is TGCAGTGCTAGGAGGACAGGGGGTTTTGGCAATCAGCCCCAGCATTTT.

This clonotype has at least ten counts. This chain connects TRBV28 to TRBJ1-1; D is unclear. Germline-derived CDR1 and CDR2 are MDHEN and SYDVKM. CDR3 length equals 16 residues. V lost 4 bases to trimming and J lost 4 bases, with 19 bases between them. In nucleotides, the CDR3 is TGTGCCAGCAGTTCGCCTAGAGAGGATGCGGGCACTGAAGCTTTCTTT. Translation gives CASSSPREDAGTEAFF.